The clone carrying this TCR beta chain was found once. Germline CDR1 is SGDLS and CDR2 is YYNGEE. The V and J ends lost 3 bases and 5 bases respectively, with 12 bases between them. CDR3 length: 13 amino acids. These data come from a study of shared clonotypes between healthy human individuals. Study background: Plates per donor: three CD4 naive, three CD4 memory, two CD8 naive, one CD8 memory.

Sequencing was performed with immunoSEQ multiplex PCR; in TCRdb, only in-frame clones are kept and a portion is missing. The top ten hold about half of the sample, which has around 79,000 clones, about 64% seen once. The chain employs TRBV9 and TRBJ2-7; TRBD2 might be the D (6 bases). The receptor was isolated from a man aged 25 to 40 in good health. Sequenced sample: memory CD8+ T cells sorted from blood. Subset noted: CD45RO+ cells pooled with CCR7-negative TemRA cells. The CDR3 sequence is CASSGDLANEQYF. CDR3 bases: TGTGCCAGCAGCGGGGATCTAGCGAACGAGCAGTACTTC.